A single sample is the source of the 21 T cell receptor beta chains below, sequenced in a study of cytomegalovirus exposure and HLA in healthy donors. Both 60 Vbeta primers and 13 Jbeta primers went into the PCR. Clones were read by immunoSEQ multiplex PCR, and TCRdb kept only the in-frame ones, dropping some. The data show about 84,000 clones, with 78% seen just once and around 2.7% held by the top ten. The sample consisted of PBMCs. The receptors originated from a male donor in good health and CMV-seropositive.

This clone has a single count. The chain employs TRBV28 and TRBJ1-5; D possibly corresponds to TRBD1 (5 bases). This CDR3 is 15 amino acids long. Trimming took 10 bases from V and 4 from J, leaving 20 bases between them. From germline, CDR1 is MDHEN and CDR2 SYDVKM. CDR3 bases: TGTGCCACCATCGCGAGTCGACGGGGGAATCAGCCCCAGCATTTT. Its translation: CATIASRRGNQPQHF.

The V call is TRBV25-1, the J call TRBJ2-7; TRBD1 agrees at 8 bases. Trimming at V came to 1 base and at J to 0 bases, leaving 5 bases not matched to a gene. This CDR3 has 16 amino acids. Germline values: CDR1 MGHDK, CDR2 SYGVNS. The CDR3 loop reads CASSESGTGVSYEQYF. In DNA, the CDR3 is TGTGCCAGCAGTGAATCCGGGACAGGCGTCTCCTACGAGCAGTACTTC.

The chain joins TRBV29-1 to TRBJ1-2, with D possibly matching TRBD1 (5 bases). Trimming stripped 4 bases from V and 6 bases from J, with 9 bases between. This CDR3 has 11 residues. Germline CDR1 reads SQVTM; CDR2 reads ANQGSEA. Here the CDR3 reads CSVGAQDGYTF. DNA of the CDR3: TGCAGCGTTGGGGCACAGGATGGCTACACCTTC.

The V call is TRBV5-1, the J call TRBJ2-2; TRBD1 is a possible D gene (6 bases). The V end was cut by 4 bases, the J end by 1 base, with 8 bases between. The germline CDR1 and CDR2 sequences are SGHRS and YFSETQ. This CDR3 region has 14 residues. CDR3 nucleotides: TGCGCCAGCAGCCGGACAGTGAACACCGGGGAGCTGTTTTTT. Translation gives CASSRTVNTGELFF.

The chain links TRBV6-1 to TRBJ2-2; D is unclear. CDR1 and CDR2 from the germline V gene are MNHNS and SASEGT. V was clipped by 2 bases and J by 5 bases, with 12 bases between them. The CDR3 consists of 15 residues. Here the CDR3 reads CASSEFSVVTGELFF. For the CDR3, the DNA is TGTGCCAGCAGTGAATTTAGTGTGGTTACCGGGGAGCTGTTTTTT.

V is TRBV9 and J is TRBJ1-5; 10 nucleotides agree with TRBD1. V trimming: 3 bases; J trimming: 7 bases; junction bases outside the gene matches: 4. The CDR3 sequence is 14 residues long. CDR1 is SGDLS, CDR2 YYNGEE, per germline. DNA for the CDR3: TGTGCCAGCAGCGCCGGGACAGGGGACCAGCCCCAGCATTTT. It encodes CASSAGTGDQPQHF. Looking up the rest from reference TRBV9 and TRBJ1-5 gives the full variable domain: DSGVTQTPKHLITATGQRVTLRCSPRSGDLSVYWYQQSLDQGLQFLIQYYNGEERAKGNILERFSAQQFPDLHSELNLSSLELGDSALYFCASSAGTGDQPQHFGDGTRLSIL.

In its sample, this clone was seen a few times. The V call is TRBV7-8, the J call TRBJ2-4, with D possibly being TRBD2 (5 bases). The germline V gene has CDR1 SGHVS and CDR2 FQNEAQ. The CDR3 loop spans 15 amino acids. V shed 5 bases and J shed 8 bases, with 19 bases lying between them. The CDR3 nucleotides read TGTGCCAGCAGCCCCACCGAGGTTCCCGGGGACATTCAGTACTTC. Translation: CASSPTEVPGDIQYF.

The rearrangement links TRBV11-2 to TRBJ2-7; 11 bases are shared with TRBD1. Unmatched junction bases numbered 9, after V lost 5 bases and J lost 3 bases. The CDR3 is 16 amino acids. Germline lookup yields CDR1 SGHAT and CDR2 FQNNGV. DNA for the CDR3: TGTGCCAGCAGCATGCCAACCGGGACAGGGGGCTACGAGCAGTACTTC. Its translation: CASSMPTGTGGYEQYF.

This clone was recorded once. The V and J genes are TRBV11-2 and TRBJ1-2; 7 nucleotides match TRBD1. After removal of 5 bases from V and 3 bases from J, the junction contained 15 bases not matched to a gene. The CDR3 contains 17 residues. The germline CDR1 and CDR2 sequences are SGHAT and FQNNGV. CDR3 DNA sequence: TGTGCCAGCAGCCCAACCCCGACAGGGAACGTGCACTATGGCTACACCTTC. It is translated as CASSPTPTGNVHYGYTF.

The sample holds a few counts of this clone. The CDR3 bases are TGTGCCAGCAGTTGGGACAGGAAAACTTCTGGCTACACCTTC. Its translation is CASSWDRKTSGYTF. J is TRBJ1-2 and V is TRBV6-6; 8 bases are shared with TRBD1. The CDR3 consists of 14 residues. Germline V CDR1 and CDR2: MNHNY, SVGAGI (reference sequence). V lost 4 bases, J lost 7 bases, and 8 bases stayed unmatched.

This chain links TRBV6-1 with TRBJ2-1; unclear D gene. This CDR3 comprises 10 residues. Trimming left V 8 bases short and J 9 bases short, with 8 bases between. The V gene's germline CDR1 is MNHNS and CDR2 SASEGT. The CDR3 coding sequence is TGTGCCAGCTCAGGTGGTGAGCAGTTCTTC. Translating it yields CASSGGEQFF.

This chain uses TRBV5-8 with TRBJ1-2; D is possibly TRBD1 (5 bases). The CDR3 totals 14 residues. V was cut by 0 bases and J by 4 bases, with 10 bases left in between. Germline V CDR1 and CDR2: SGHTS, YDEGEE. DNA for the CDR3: TGTGCCAGCAGCTTGGATGGGGCTCCCTATGGCTACACCTTC. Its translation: CASSLDGAPYGYTF.

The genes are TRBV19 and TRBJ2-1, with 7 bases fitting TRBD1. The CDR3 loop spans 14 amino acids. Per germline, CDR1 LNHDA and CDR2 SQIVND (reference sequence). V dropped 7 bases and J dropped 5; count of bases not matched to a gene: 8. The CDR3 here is CASTGDRVNNEQFF. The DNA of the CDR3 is TGTGCCAGTACCGGGGACAGAGTTAACAATGAGCAGTTCTTC.

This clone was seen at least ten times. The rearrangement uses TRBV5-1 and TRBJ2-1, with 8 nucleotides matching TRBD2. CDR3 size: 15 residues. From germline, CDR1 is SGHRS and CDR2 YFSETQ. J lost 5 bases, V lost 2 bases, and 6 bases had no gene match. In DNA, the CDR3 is TGCGCCAGCAGCTTTCAAACTAGCGGAAACAATGAGCAGTTCTTC. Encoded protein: CASSFQTSGNNEQFF.

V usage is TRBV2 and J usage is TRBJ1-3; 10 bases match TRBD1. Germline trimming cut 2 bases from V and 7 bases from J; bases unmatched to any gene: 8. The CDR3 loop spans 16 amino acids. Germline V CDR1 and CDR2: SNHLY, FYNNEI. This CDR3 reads CASSERQGAWSNTIYF. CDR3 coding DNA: TGTGCCAGCAGTGAAAGACAGGGGGCTTGGTCGAACACCATATATTTT.

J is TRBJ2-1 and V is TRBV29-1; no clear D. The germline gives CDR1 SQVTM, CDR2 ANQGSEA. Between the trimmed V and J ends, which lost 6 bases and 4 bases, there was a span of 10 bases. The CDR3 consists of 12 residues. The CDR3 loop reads CSVLPPYNEQFF. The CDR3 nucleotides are TGCAGCGTCCTTCCCCCGTACAATGAGCAGTTCTTC.

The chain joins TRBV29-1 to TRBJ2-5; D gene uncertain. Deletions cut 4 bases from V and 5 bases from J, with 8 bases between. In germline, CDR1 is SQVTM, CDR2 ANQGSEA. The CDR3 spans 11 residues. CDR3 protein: CSVGWAETQYF. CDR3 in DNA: TGCAGCGTTGGGTGGGCCGAGACCCAGTACTTC.

CDR3 loop: CASSLGARGTQPQHF. DNA for the CDR3: TGTGCCAGCAGCTTAGGGGCCAGGGGGACTCAGCCCCAGCATTTT. The V call is TRBV7-2, the J call TRBJ1-5; TRBD1 agrees at 7 bases. This CDR3 region has 15 residues. The V gene's germline CDR1 is SGHTA and CDR2 FQGNSA. Unmatched junction bases numbered 6, after V lost 1 base and J lost 6 bases.

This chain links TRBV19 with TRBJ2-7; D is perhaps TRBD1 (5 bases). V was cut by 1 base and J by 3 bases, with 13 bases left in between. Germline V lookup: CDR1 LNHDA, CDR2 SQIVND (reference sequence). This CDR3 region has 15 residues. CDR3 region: CASSIVWGGDYEQYF. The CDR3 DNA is TGTGCCAGTAGTATAGTTTGGGGCGGTGACTACGAGCAGTACTTC. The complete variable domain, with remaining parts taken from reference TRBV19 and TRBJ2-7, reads DGGITQSPKYLFRKEGQNVTLSCEQNLNHDAMYWYRQDPGQGLRLIYYSQIVNDFQKGDIAEGYSVSREKKESFPLTVTSAQKNPTAFYLCASSIVWGGDYEQYFGPGTRLTVT.

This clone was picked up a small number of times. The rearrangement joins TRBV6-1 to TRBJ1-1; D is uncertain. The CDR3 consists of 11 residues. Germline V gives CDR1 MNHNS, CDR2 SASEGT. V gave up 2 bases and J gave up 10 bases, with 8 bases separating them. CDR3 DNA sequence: TGTGCCAGCAGTGAAATTCTTTCAGCTTTCTTT. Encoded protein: CASSEILSAFF.

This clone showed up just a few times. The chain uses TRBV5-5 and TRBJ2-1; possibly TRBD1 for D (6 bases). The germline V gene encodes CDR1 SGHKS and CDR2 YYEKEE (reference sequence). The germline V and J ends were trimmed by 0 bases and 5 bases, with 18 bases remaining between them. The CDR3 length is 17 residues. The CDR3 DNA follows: TGTGCCAGCAGCTTGGCCATCTTGTACAGGGTGGACAATGAGCAGTTCTTC. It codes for CASSLAILYRVDNEQFF.